The 24 T cell receptor beta chains below were found in one sample sequenced in a study of blood T cell repertoires in COVID-19. The table came from immunoSEQ multiplex PCR; TCRdb's copy has only in-frame clones and leaves some out. The sample lists some 270,000 clones, approximately 89% occurring once. What was sequenced was peripheral blood. These receptors were collected from a man in his forties or fifties with active or convalescent COVID-19.

The CDR3 loop reads CASSSGDRFLGANYGYTF. The CDR3 nucleotides read TGTGCCAGCAGTTCAGGCGACAGGTTCCTTGGGGCTAACTATGGCTACACCTTC. The chain combines TRBV27 with TRBJ1-2, with TRBD1 as a possible D gene (6 bases). The germline V and J ends were trimmed by 4 bases and 0 bases, with 21 bases remaining between them. Germline CDR1 MNHEY, CDR2 SMNVEV (reference sequence). The CDR3 is 18 residues long.

The rearrangement uses TRBV20-1 and TRBJ2-1, with D unclear. The CDR3 loop spans 11 amino acids. Trimming took off 6 bases at V and 9 bases at J, with 12 bases between the two ends. CDR1 DFQATT and CDR2 SNEGSKA come from the germline V gene (reference sequence). CDR3 in amino acids: CSAPRSGEQFF. CDR3 bases: TGCAGTGCCCCGAGGTCCGGTGAGCAGTTCTTC.

This clone was observed once. J is TRBJ1-1 and V is TRBV12-3 or TRBV12-4, with a possible D match to TRBD1 (6 bases). The CDR3 is made up of 13 amino acids. V was shortened by 6 bases and J by 3 bases, with 11 bases between the two germline ends. For the CDR3, the DNA is TGTGCCAGCAGCCGTCAGGGGTACACTGAAGCTTTCTTT. Protein sequence: CASSRQGYTEAFF.

The chain couples TRBV21-1 to TRBJ2-5; the table's D gene call, TRBD2, was not cross checked with the DNA. TRBV21-1 is tagged as a pseudogene. The CDR3 contains 18 residues. CDR3 in amino acids: CASSALGTSGPPHETQYF. As DNA, the CDR3 is TGTGCCAGCAGCGCCCTCGGGACTAGCGGGCCTCCCCACGAGACCCAGTACTTC.

The sample holds one count of this clone. The gene calls are TRBV3-1 (or the pseudogene TRBV3-2) and TRBJ2-3; D possibly corresponds to TRBD2 (5 bases). The V gene's germline CDR1 is LGHDT and CDR2 YNNKEL (reference sequence). V was clipped by 1 base and J by 2 bases, with 10 bases between them. This CDR3 contains 15 residues. The CDR3 loop is CASSQGLAVTDTQYF. The DNA of the CDR3 is TGTGCCAGCAGCCAAGGCCTAGCCGTCACAGATACGCAGTATTTT.

The V call is TRBV28, the J call TRBJ1-3, with D tentatively TRBD1 (6 bases). Germline lookup yields CDR1 MDHEN and CDR2 SYDVKM. The V gene lost 6 bases and the J gene lost 7 bases, with 16 bases spanning the gap. The CDR3 is made up of 14 amino acids. CDR3 in amino acids: CASSNGQTSNTIYF. The CDR3 DNA follows: TGTGCCAGCAGCAATGGACAGACCTCGAACACCATATATTTT.

This clone was observed a few times. V gene TRBV6-2 or TRBV6-3 combines with J gene TRBJ1-1; D ambiguous. Germline assignment: CDR1 MNHEY and CDR2 SVGEGT. The CDR3 is 13 amino acids. Between the trimmed V and J ends, which lost 1 base and 5 bases, there was a span of 8 bases. The DNA of the CDR3 is TGTGCCAGCAGTTACTTGAAGGAGACTGAAGCTTTCTTT. Translating gives CASSYLKETEAFF.

The chain has TRBV7-3 and TRBJ2-3, with D tentatively TRBD2 (6 bases). V gave up 6 bases and J gave up 1 base, with 14 bases separating them. The germline gives CDR1 SGHTA, CDR2 FQGTGA. The CDR3 is 15 residues long. CDR3 sequence: CASRHGPSGTDTQYF. CDR3 nucleotides: TGTGCCAGCAGGCACGGGCCTAGCGGCACAGATACGCAGTATTTT.

V is TRBV19 and J is TRBJ2-7; D is possibly TRBD1 (5 bases). Germline CDR1 is LNHDA and CDR2 is SQIVND (reference sequence). CDR3 length: 13 amino acids. The ends were cut back, 4 bases at V and 1 base at J, with 8 bases in the middle. CDR3 in amino acids: CASSSTGSYEQYF. The CDR3, as DNA: TGTGCCAGTAGTAGCACAGGTTCCTACGAGCAGTACTTC.

The table lists this clone with a few counts. CDR3 residues: CASSEDRGMRGYTF. DNA of the CDR3: TGTGCCAGCAGTGAGGACAGGGGGATGCGTGGCTACACCTTC. The J gene is TRBJ1-2, the V gene TRBV6-1, with 10 bases aligning to TRBD1. The CDR3 has 14 amino acids. The J segment lost 7 bases and the V segment lost 3 bases, leaving 5 bases of the junction unmatched. Germline V gene sequence: CDR1 MNHNS, CDR2 SASEGT.

This clone has just one count. The V and J genes are TRBV24-1 and TRBJ2-2, with TRBD1 as a possible D gene (6 bases). This CDR3 has 16 amino acids. Trimming pared 7 bases from V and 0 bases from J, leaving 14 bases between. Germline values: CDR1 KGHDR, CDR2 SFDVKD. The CDR3: CATRGPGHTNTGELFF. The DNA of the CDR3 is TGTGCCACCAGGGGACCGGGACACACGAACACCGGGGAGCTGTTTTTT.

The rearrangement uses TRBV24-1 and TRBJ2-2; D is uncertain. V was cut by 0 bases and J by 6 bases, with 13 bases left in between. CDR3 size: 16 residues. Per germline, CDR1 KGHDR and CDR2 SFDVKD. The CDR3 is CATSDLHLSSAGELFF. The CDR3, as DNA: TGTGCCACCAGTGATTTGCATCTCTCTAGTGCCGGGGAGCTGTTTTTT.

The chain carries TRBV6-5 and TRBJ1-2; D might be TRBD1 (5 bases). From germline, CDR1 is MNHEY and CDR2 SVGAGI. The CDR3 spans 13 residues. The germline V and J ends were trimmed by 8 bases and 2 bases, with 12 bases remaining between them. The CDR3 here is CASAIGGNYGYTF. The CDR3 coding sequence is TGTGCCAGCGCAATCGGGGGGAACTATGGCTACACCTTC.

The chain recombines TRBV20-1 with TRBJ1-1, with unresolved D. The CDR3 contains 13 residues. Trimming shortened V by 3 bases and J by 1 base, and 9 bases separated the two germline ends. The V gene's germline CDR1 is DFQATT and CDR2 SNEGSKA (reference sequence). The CDR3 DNA is TGCAGTGCTAGTCGTAGAGAGAACACTGAAGCTTTCTTT. Protein product: CSASRRENTEAFF.

The V gene is TRBV27, the J gene TRBJ1-5; a weak D match, TRBD1 (5 bases). The V gene's germline CDR1 is MNHEY and CDR2 SMNVEV (reference sequence). The CDR3 totals 13 residues. Trimming removed 7 bases at V and 7 bases at J, with 14 bases between. CDR3 in DNA: TGTGCCAGCACCCTATTTAAGGGGCAGCCCCAGCATTTT. Translating gives CASTLFKGQPQHF.

This clone was recorded a few times. The chain couples TRBV13 to TRBJ1-2; D remains unclear. Germline assignment: CDR1 PRHDT and CDR2 FYEKMQ (reference sequence). The CDR3 sequence is 16 residues long. The V end lost 10 bases, the J end lost 5 bases, and 26 bases lay between the germline ends. CDR3 in amino acids: CATFSLTTPRVYGYTF. CDR3 in DNA: TGTGCCACCTTCTCCTTAACTACACCCCGGGTTTATGGCTACACCTTC.

This clone was detected only a few times. The chain is built from TRBV5-1 and TRBJ2-7, with D perhaps TRBD2 (6 bases). This CDR3 comprises 13 residues. Germline CDR1 is SGHRS and CDR2 is YFSETQ. Trimming removed 4 bases from V and 2 bases from J, with 10 bases in between. CDR3 region: CASSGGNTYEQYF. The CDR3 DNA reads as TGCGCCAGCAGCGGGGGGAATACCTACGAGCAGTACTTC.

The V gene is TRBV7-9, the J gene TRBJ1-5, with D tentatively TRBD1 (6 bases). The CDR3 consists of 14 residues. The germline V and J ends were trimmed by 3 bases and 2 bases, with 8 bases remaining between them. CDR1 and CDR2 from the germline V gene are SEHNR and FQNEAQ (reference sequence). CDR3 in amino acids: CASSLGAGNQPQHF. The CDR3, as DNA: TGTGCCAGCAGCTTGGGGGCTGGCAATCAGCCCCAGCATTTT.

The V and J genes are TRBV29-1 and TRBJ2-2, with D perhaps matching TRBD1 (6 bases). Per the germline V gene, CDR1 is SQVTM and CDR2 is ANQGSEA. This CDR3 comprises 17 residues. Trimming shortened V by 8 bases and J by 0 bases, and 22 bases separated the two germline ends. This CDR3 reads CSTEAYWGQANTGELFF. CDR3 DNA: TGCAGCACCGAAGCCTACTGGGGACAAGCGAACACCGGGGAGCTGTTTTTT.

The V and J genes are TRBV9 and TRBJ1-3, with a possible D match to TRBD1 (6 bases). Germline CDR1 SGDLS, CDR2 YYNGEE. V lost 2 bases to trimming and J lost 4 bases, with 10 bases between them. This CDR3 is built from 14 residues. CDR3 DNA sequence: TGTGCCAGCAGCGTCGGGGGGCCAGGAAACACCATATATTTT. Its protein product is CASSVGGPGNTIYF.

V gene TRBV6-2 or TRBV6-3 combines with J gene TRBJ2-3, with D possibly matching TRBD1 (5 bases). Germline values: CDR1 MNHEY, CDR2 SVGEGT. This CDR3 contains 17 residues. Trimming pared 0 bases from V and 2 bases from J, leaving 15 bases between. The CDR3 DNA is TGTGCCAGCAGTTACTCGAGTCAAGGGGATTACACAGATACGCAGTATTTT. Its translation: CASSYSSQGDYTDTQYF.

This rearrangement joins TRBV5-6 to TRBJ1-1; a possible D gene is TRBD1 (6 bases). The ends were cut back, 4 bases at V and 2 bases at J, with 12 bases in the middle. Germline CDR1 and CDR2: SGHDT and YYEEEE. CDR3 length: 14 amino acids. The CDR3 nucleotides read TGTGCCAGCAGCATGGACAGAAGAAACACTGAAGCTTTCTTT. Its protein product is CASSMDRRNTEAFF.

The chain is built from TRBV19 and TRBJ2-7, with 12 positions matching TRBD2. Trimming at V came to 4 bases and at J to 6 bases, leaving 4 bases not matched to a gene. Germline V gene lookup returns CDR1 LNHDA and CDR2 SQIVND (reference sequence). This CDR3 region has 14 residues. CDR3 DNA: TGTGCCAGTAGTAGGGGGACTAGCGGGCGCGAGCAGTACTTC. This codes for CASSRGTSGREQYF. The whole variable domain, filled in from reference TRBV19 and TRBJ2-7, reads DGGITQSPKYLFRKEGQNVTLSCEQNLNHDAMYWYRQDPGQGLRLIYYSQIVNDFQKGDIAEGYSVSREKKESFPLTVTSAQKNPTAFYLCASSRGTSGREQYFGPGTRLTVT.

This chain links TRBV19 with TRBJ1-1, with 8 positions matching TRBD1. Germline lookup yields CDR1 LNHDA and CDR2 SQIVND (reference sequence). Unmatched junction bases numbered 11, after V lost 4 bases and J lost 4 bases. This CDR3 region has 16 residues. CDR3 protein: CASSKTGGGPSTEAFF. Here the CDR3 DNA reads TGTGCCAGTAGTAAAACAGGGGGAGGCCCGAGCACTGAAGCTTTCTTT.